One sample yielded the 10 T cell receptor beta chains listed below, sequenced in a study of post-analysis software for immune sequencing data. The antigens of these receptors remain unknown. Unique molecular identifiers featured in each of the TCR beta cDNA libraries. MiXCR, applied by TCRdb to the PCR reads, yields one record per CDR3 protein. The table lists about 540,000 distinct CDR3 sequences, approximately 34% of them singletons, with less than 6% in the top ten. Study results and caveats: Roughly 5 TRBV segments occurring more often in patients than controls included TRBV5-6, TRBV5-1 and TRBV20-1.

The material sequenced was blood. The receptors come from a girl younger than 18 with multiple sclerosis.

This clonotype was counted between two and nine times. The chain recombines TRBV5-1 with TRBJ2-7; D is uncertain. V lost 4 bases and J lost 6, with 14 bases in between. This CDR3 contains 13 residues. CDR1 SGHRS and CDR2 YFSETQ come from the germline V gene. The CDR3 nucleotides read TGCGCCAGCAGCCTCTTCCCCTCAGGCGAGCAGTACTTC. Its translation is CASSLFPSGEQYF.

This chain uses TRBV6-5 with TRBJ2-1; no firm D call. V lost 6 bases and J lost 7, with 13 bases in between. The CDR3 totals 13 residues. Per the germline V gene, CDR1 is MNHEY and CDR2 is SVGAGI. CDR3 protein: CASRPLAINEQFF. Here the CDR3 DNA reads TGTGCCAGCAGACCCCTTGCGATTAATGAGCAGTTCTTC.

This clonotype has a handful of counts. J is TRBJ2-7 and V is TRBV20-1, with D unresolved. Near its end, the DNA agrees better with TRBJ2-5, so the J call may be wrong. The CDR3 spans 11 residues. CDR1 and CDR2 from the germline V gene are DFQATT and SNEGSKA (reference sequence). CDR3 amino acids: CSAPVEGTQYF. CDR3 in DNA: TGCAGTGCCCCGGTTGAAGGGACCCAGTACTTC.

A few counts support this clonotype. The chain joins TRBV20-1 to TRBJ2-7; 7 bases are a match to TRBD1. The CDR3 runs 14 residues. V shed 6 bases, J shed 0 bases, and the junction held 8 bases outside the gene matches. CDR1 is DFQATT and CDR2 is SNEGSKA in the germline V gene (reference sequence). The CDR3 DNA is TGCAGTGCCCCAACCGGGACAGTCTCCTACGAGCAGTACTTC. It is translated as CSAPTGTVSYEQYF.

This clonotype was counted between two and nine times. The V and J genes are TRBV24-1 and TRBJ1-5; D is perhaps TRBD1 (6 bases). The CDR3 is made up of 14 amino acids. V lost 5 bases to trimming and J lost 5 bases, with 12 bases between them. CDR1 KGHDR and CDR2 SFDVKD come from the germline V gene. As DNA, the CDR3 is TGTGCCACCAGTGGTCACAGGGTCCATCAGCCCCAGCATTTT. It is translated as CATSGHRVHQPQHF.

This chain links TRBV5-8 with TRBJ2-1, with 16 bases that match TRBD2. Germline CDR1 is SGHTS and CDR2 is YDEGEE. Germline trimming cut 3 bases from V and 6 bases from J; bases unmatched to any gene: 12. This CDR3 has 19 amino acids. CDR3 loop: CASSSMGLAGGPGFNEQFF. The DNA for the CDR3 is TGTGCCAGCAGCTCCATGGGACTAGCGGGGGGGCCTGGTTTCAATGAGCAGTTCTTC.

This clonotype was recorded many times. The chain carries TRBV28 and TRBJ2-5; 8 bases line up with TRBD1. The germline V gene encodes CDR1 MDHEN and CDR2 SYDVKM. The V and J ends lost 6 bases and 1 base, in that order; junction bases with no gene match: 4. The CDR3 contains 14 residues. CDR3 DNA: TGTGCCAGCAGCTCCGGACAGGGCCAAGAGACCCAGTACTTC. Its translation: CASSSGQGQETQYF.

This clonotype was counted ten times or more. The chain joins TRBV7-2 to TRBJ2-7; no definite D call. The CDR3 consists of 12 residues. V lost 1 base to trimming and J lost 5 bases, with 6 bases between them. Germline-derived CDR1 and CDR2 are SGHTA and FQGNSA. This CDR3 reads CASSLGENEQYF. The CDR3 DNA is TGTGCCAGCAGCTTAGGCGAGAACGAGCAGTACTTC.

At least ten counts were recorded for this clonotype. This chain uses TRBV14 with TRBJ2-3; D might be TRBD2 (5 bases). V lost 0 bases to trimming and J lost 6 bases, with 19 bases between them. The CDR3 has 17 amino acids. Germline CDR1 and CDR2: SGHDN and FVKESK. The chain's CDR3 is CASSQDLTILAPDTQYF. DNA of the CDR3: TGTGCCAGCAGCCAAGATCTGACAATTCTAGCACCCGATACGCAGTATTTT.

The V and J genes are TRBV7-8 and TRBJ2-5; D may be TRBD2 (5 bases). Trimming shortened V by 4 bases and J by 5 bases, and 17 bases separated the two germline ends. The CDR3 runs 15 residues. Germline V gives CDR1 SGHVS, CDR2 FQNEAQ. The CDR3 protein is CASSSLRAGPETQYF. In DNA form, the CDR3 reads TGTGCCAGCAGCTCCCTCCGGGCGGGCCCGGAGACCCAGTACTTC.